This T cell receptor beta chain was documented in a study of blood T cells in healthy people across ages. Study-wide points: Diversity was higher, and naive CD4+ cells more numerous, in long-lived donors than in aged donors.

A second PCR of 7 to 11 cycles used a sample-barcoded 5' primer and a J-beta primer mix. TCRdb re-called the 5' RACE reads through MiXCR, storing one row per CDR3 protein. The sample contains about 1.6 million distinct CDR3 sequences, almost 35% of which appear only once. This clonotype was detected many times. The antigen is unknown. The length of the CDR3 is 13 residues. J lost 5 bases, V lost 5 bases, and 6 bases had no gene match. Germline CDR1 is SEHNR and CDR2 is FQNEAQ (reference sequence). Material: blood. The receptor was isolated from a woman aged 30 to 39 in good health. J is TRBJ2-7 and V is TRBV7-9, with 7 bases fitting TRBD2. This chain's CDR3 is CASSQTSIDEQYF. As DNA, the CDR3 is TGTGCCAGCAGCCAGACTAGCATCGACGAGCAGTACTTC.